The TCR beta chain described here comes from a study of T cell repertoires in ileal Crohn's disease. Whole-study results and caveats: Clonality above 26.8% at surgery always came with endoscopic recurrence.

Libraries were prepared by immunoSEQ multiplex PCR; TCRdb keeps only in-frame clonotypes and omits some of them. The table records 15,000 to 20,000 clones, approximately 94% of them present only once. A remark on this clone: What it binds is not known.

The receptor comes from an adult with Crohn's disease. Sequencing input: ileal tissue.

CDR3 nucleotide sequence: TGTGCCAGCAGCAACAGGGGGGTTTGGGCCAATGAGCAGTTCTTC. It is translated as CASSNRGVWANEQFF. This chain uses TRBV6-5 with TRBJ2-1; 8 bases are shared with TRBD1. Germline CDR1 is MNHEY and CDR2 is SVGAGI. With 6 bases clipped from V and 6 bases from J, the junction kept 10 bases outside the gene matches. The length of the CDR3 is 15 residues.